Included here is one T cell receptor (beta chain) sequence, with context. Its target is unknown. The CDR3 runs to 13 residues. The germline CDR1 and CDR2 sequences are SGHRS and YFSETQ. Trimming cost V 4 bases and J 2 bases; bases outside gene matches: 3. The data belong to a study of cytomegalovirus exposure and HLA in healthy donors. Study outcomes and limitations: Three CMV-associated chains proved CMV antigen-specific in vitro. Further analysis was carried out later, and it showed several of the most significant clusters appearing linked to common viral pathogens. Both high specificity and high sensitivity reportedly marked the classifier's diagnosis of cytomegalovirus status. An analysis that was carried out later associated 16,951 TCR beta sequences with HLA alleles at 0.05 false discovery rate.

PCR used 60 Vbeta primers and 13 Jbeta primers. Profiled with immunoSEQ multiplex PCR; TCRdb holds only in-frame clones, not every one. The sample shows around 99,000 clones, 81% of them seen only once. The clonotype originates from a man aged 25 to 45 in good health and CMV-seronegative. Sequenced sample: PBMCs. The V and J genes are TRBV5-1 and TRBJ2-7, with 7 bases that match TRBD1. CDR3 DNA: TGCGCCAGCAGCGGTCAGGGGGCCTACGAGCAGTACTTC. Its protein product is CASSGQGAYEQYF.